This TCR beta chain emerged from a study of T cells in Graves' hyperthyroidism and ophthalmopathy. Study-level results: The model anticipated ophthalmopathy a median about 7 months pre-onset. Separating ophthalmopathy from stable hyperthyroidism was achieved by a 13 V-J model.

This clonotype has only a few counts. No antigen is known for it. Amplified TCR beta CDR3 regions came from RNA transcripts. HTBI primers were the set used in a first-round RT-PCR of the TCR CDR3. One entry per CDR3 protein results from TCRdb running MiXCR on the multiplex PCR reads. The profile shows 300,000 to 400,000 distinct CDR3 sequences, about 15% of them singletons. Sequenced sample: blood. The source is a young woman with Graves' ophthalmopathy.

CDR3 in DNA: TGTGCCAGCAGCTCTTCGGCCAGCTCCTACGAGCAGTACTTC. It is translated as CASSSSASSYEQYF. The rearrangement links TRBV7-3 to TRBJ2-7; D is ambiguous. Trimming took 4 bases from V and 0 from J, leaving 10 bases between them. The germline CDR1 and CDR2 sequences are SGHTA and FQGTGA. The CDR3 is made up of 14 amino acids.